This T cell receptor beta chain was recovered during a study of T cells after posttransplantation cyclophosphamide. Notes on the study in general: TRB clonality was highly associated with recipient CMV seropositivity and reactivation.

The method was immunoSEQ multiplex PCR; TCRdb's version includes in-frame clones alone and lacks a portion of them. The sample comprises 25,000 to 35,000 clones, 75% to 95% of which are singletons, and roughly 0.26% rests with the top ten. Cells defined as naive were viable CD3+CD4+ or CD3+CD8+ and CCR7+CD45RA+CD45RO-CD95-CD27+CD28+. The related graft donor's blood sample was taken on the day of bone marrow donation. On this clone itself: The antigen is unknown.

V was shortened by 2 bases and J by 1 base, with 14 bases between the two germline ends. The CDR3 contains 16 residues. The germline V gene encodes CDR1 MNHEY and CDR2 SMNVEV (reference sequence). The V gene is TRBV27, the J gene TRBJ1-1; TRBD1 might be the D (6 bases). Sequencing used naive CD4+ T cells sorted from PBMCs. This clonotype originated in a woman aged 60-70 years in good health, CMV-negative, and a related stem cell transplant donor. CDR3 loop: CASSLSRTARNTEAFF. CDR3 in DNA: TGTGCCAGCAGTTTAAGTAGGACAGCCAGGAACACTGAAGCTTTCTTT.